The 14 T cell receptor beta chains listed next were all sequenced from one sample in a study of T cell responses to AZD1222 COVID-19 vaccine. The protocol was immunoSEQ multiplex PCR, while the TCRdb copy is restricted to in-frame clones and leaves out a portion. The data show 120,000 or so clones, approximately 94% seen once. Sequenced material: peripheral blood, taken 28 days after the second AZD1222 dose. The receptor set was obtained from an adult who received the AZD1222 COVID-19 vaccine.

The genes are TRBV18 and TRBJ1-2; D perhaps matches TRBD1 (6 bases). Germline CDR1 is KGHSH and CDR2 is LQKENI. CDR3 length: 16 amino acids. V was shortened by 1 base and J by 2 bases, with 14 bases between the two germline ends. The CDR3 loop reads CASSPLQGAGNYGYTF. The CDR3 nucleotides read TGTGCCAGCTCACCACTACAGGGCGCTGGGAACTATGGCTACACCTTC.

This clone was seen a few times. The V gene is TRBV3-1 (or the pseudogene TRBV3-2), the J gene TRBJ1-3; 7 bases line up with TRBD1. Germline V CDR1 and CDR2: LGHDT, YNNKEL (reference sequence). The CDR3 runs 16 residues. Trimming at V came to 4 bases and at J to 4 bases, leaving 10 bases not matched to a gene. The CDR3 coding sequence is TGTGCCAGCAGCCCTGATAGGGGGCTAAGGGGAAACACCATATATTTT. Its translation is CASSPDRGLRGNTIYF.

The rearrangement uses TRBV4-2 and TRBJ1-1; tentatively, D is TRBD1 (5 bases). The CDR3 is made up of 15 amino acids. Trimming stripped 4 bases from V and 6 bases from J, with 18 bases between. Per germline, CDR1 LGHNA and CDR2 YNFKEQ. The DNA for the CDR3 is TGTGCCAGCAGCCCTAGCCCGAGGGGATTGTCTGAAGCTTTCTTT. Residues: CASSPSPRGLSEAFF.

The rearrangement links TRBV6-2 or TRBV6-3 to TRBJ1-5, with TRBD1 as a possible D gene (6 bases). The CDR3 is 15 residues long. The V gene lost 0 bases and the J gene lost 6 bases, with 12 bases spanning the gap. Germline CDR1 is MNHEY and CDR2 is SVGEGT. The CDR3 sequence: CASSYSRGAGQPQHF. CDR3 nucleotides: TGTGCCAGCAGTTACTCTCGGGGGGCAGGTCAGCCCCAGCATTTT.

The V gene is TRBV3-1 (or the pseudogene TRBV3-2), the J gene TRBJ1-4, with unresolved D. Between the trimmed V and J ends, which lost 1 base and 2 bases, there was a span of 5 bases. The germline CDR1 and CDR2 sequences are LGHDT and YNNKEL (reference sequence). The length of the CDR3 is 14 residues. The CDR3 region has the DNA TGTGCCAGCAGCCAAGGGGCGACTAATGAAAAACTGTTTTTT. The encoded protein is CASSQGATNEKLFF.

Here the CDR3 DNA reads TGCGCCAGCAGTGAGTCGAGCCCCTACAATGAGCAGTTCTTC. Protein: CASSESSPYNEQFF. This rearrangement joins TRBV10-2 to TRBJ2-1; no clear D gene. The CDR3 runs 14 residues. Trimming cost V 0 bases and J 2 bases, with 5 bases left between them. Germline V gene sequence: CDR1 WSHSY, CDR2 SAAADI.

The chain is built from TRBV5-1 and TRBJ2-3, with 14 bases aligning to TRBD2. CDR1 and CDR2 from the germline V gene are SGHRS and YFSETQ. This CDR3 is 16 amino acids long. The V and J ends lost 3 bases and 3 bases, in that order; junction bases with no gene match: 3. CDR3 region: CASSYGLAGGTDTQYF. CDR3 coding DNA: TGCGCCAGCAGCTACGGACTAGCGGGGGGAACAGATACGCAGTATTTT. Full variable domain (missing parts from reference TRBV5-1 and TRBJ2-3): KAGVTQTPRYLIKTRGQQVTLSCSPISGHRSVSWYQQTPGQGLQFLFEYFSETQRNKGNFPGRFSGRQFSNSRSEMNVSTLELGDSALYLCASSYGLAGGTDTQYFGPGTRLTVL.

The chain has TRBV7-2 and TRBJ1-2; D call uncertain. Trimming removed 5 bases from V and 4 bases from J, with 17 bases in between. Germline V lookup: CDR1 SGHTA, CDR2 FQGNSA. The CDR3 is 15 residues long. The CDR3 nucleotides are TGTGCCAGCAGCCCCTCGAGTTCCTTCCTCTATGGCTACACCTTC. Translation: CASSPSSSFLYGYTF.

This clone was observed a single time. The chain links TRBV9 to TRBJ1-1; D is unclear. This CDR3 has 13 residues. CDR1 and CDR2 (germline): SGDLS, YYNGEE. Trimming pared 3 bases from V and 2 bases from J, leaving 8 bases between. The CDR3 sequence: CASSAGSNTEAFF. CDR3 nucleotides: TGTGCCAGCAGCGCGGGATCTAACACTGAAGCTTTCTTT. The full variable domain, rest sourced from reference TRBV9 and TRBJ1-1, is DSGVTQTPKHLITATGQRVTLRCSPRSGDLSVYWYQQSLDQGLQFLIQYYNGEERAKGNILERFSAQQFPDLHSELNLSSLELGDSALYFCASSAGSNTEAFFGQGTRLTVV.

This CDR3 reads CASSPDQYSYNEQFF. The DNA of the CDR3 is TGTGCCAGCAGTCCCGACCAATACTCCTACAATGAGCAGTTCTTC. This sequence joins TRBV6-5 and TRBJ2-1; no clear D. CDR1 and CDR2 from the germline V gene are MNHEY and SVGAGI. V was clipped by 5 bases and J by 0 bases, with 11 bases between them. The CDR3 runs to 15 residues.

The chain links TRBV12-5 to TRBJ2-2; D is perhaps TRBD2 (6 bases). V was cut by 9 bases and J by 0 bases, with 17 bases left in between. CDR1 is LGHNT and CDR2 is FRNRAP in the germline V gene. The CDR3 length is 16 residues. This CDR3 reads CASTIGGVANTGELFF. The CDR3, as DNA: TGTGCTAGCACAATAGGCGGGGTCGCGAACACCGGGGAGCTGTTTTTT. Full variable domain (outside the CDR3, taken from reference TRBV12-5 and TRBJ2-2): DARVTQTPRHKVTEMGQEVTMRCQPILGHNTVFWYRQTMMQGLELLAYFRNRAPLDDSGMPKDRFSAEMPDATLATLKIQPSEPRDSAVYFCASTIGGVANTGELFFGEGSRLTVL.

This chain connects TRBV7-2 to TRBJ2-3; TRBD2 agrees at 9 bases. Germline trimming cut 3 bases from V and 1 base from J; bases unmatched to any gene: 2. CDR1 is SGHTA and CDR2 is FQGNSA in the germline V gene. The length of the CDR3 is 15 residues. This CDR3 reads CASSFLAGGTDTQYF. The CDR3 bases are TGTGCCAGCAGCTTTTTAGCGGGAGGCACAGATACGCAGTATTTT.

The CDR3 is CSARGTGVWGYTF. The CDR3 DNA reads TGCAGCGCCCGAGGGACAGGGGTATGGGGCTACACCTTC. This chain links TRBV29-1 with TRBJ1-2, with 10 bases identical to TRBD1. The V gene end was trimmed by 7 bases and the J gene end by 8 bases; junction bases not matched to a gene: 10. CDR3 length: 13 residues. Germline CDR1 reads SQVTM; CDR2 reads ANQGSEA. The full variable domain, completed using reference TRBV29-1 and TRBJ1-2, is SAVISQKPSRDICQRGTSLTIQCQVDSQVTMMFWYRQQPGQSLTLIATANQGSEATYESGFVIDKFPISRPNLTFSTLTVSNMSPEDSSIYLCSARGTGVWGYTFGSGTRLTVV.

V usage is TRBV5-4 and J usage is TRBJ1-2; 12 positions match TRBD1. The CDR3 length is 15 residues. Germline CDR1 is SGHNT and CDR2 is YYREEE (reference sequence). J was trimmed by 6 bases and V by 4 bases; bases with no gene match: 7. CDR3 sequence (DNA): TGTGCCAGCAGCCGGGACAGGGGGCTTTTAGATGGCTACACCTTC. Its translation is CASSRDRGLLDGYTF.